Listed below are T cell receptor beta chains from one sample, sequenced in a study of cytomegalovirus exposure and HLA in healthy donors. Sequencing was performed with immunoSEQ multiplex PCR; in TCRdb, only in-frame clones are kept and a portion is missing. The table lists 40,000 to 45,000 clones, more than 45% of them singletons. Sequenced material: PBMCs. These TCRs come from a man aged 60-69 years in good health and CMV-seronegative. CDR3s include the opening cysteine and the closing phenylalanine or tryptophan. Each record gives: clone size, D gene, V gene, J gene, CDR3 protein, CDR3 DNA. D genes are given only for firm matches. The size field is filled for only some rows; it gives once, few, many or a size class.

few	-	TRBV7-2	TRBJ2-7	CASSLGASLGPQYF	TGTGCCAGCAGCTTAGGAGCCTCACTGGGCCCGCAGTACTTC
-	TRBD2	TRBV5-1	TRBJ2-7	CASSLAGGPGEQYF	TGCGCCAGCAGCTTGGCGGGAGGGCCGGGGGAGCAGTACTTC
-	-	TRBV7-3	TRBJ1-1	CASSLGFGDAFF	TGTGCCAGCAGCTTAGGATTTGGAGATGCTTTCTTT
-	TRBD2	TRBV7-9	TRBJ2-1	CASSPSKRDYNEQFF	TGTGCCAGCAGTCCGTCTAAGCGGGATTACAATGAGCAGTTCTTC
few	TRBD2	TRBV4-3	TRBJ2-2	CASSQEGGTRATGELFF	TGCGCCAGCAGCCAAGAAGGAGGGACTAGGGCTACCGGGGAGCTGTTTTTT
few	-	TRBV5-4	TRBJ2-1	CASTSPFLYNEQFF	TGTGCCAGCACCTCCCCTTTCCTTTACAATGAGCAGTTCTTC
-	TRBD2	TRBV7-2	TRBJ2-1	CASSPGLARSLLF	TGTGCCAGCAGCCCGGGACTAGCCCGGAGTCTACTCTTC
-	TRBD1	TRBV4-1	TRBJ2-7	CASSQNRGTGEQYF	TGCGCCAGCAGCCAAAACAGGGGGACGGGCGAGCAGTACTTC
-	TRBD2	TRBV13	TRBJ2-1	CASSSSGRLHNEQFF	TGTGCCAGCAGCTCTAGCGGGAGGTTACACAATGAGCAGTTCTTC
-	TRBD1	TRBV7-2	TRBJ2-7	CASSLGQGTEQYF	TGTGCCAGCAGCTTGGGACAGGGAACCGAGCAGTACTTC
-	-	TRBV7-2	TRBJ2-3	CASSLSRQRSTDTQYF	TGTGCCAGCAGCCTAAGCCGACAGCGTAGCACAGATACGCAGTATTTT
-	TRBD2	TRBV6-5	TRBJ2-7	CASSPGTSGYEQYF	TGTGCCAGCAGCCCCGGGACTAGCGGTTACGAGCAGTACTTC
-	TRBD1	TRBV25-1	TRBJ2-5	CASSRWGGTGSAETQYF	TGTGCCAGCTCCAGGTGGGGCGGGACAGGTAGCGCGGAGACCCAGTACTTC
-	-	TRBV30	TRBJ2-7	CAAAGRYEQYF	TGTGCCGCGGCGGGCCGCTACGAGCAGTACTTC
-	TRBD2	TRBV6-4	TRBJ2-2	CASSDSGRASRNTGELFF	TGTGCCAGCAGTGACAGCGGGAGGGCCTCTCGGAACACCGGGGAGCTGTTTTTT
-	TRBD2	TRBV10-3	TRBJ2-1	CAISGLAGVANEQFF	TGTGCCATCAGCGGACTAGCGGGAGTTGCCAATGAGCAGTTCTTC
-	-	TRBV19	TRBJ1-2	CASKLTGGDQGGYTF	TGTGCCAGTAAATTGACCGGGGGAGACCAAGGCGGCTACACCTTC
-	TRBD2	TRBV9	TRBJ2-7	CASSVSSGATYEQYF	TGTGCCAGCAGCGTATCTAGCGGGGCTACCTACGAGCAGTACTTC
-	TRBD1	TRBV14	TRBJ1-2	CASSQDVVTGRTGTF	TGTGCCAGCAGCCAAGACGTGGTGACAGGGAGAACTGGCACCTTC
few	-	TRBV27	TRBJ1-5	CASSLIGQGYQPQHF	TGTGCCAGCAGTTTAATCGGCCAGGGGTATCAGCCCCAGCATTTT
-	TRBD1	TRBV25-1	TRBJ1-1	CASRVTGGFAFF	TGTGCCAGCAGAGTAACAGGGGGGTTCGCTTTCTTT
-	TRBD1	TRBV29-1	TRBJ1-3	CSVTPGQGNTIYF	TGCAGCGTAACCCCGGGACAGGGAAACACCATATATTTT
once	-	TRBV15	TRBJ1-4	CATSTRTAHEKLFF	TGTGCCACCAGCACCAGGACAGCTCATGAAAAACTGTTTTTT
-	TRBD2	TRBV10-1	TRBJ2-2	CASRGAGELFF	TGCGCCAGCCGGGGGGCCGGGGAGCTGTTTTTT
-	-	TRBV6-1	TRBJ1-5	CASSRQERGQPQHF	TGTGCCAGCAGCCGACAGGAGAGGGGTCAGCCCCAGCATTTT
few	-	TRBV2	TRBJ2-7	CASSWNRRSYEQYF	TGTGCCAGCAGTTGGAACAGGAGATCCTACGAGCAGTACTTC
few	TRBD2	TRBV2	TRBJ2-1	CASRGEPGLYNEQFF	TGTGCCAGCCGGGGGGAACCGGGGCTCTACAATGAGCAGTTCTTC
-	TRBD2	TRBV7-2	TRBJ2-7	CASSLSSGRGYEQYF	TGTGCCAGCAGCCTCTCTAGCGGGAGGGGCTACGAGCAGTACTTC
few	-	TRBV4-2	TRBJ2-1	CASSQDWLLAGGNEQFF	TGTGCCAGCAGCCAAGATTGGTTACTAGCAGGGGGAAATGAGCAGTTCTTC
-	-	TRBV5-1	TRBJ1-1	CASSFLPGSEAFF	TGCGCCAGCAGCTTCCTCCCCGGGTCTGAAGCTTTCTTT
few	TRBD1	TRBV28	TRBJ1-2	CASSVPLGQTPNYGYTF	TGTGCCAGCAGTGTACCTTTGGGACAGACCCCTAACTATGGCTACACCTTC
-	-	TRBV30	TRBJ1-1	CAWSVERAAEAFF	TGTGCCTGGAGTGTGGAAAGAGCGGCTGAAGCTTTCTTT
-	-	TRBV7-2	TRBJ1-2	CASSYTTANYGYTF	TGTGCCAGCAGCTACACGACAGCTAACTATGGCTACACCTTC
-	-	TRBV9	TRBJ2-1	CASSVEATLYNEQFF	TGTGCCAGCAGCGTAGAGGCGACACTTTACAATGAGCAGTTCTTC
-	TRBD1	TRBV28	TRBJ2-2	CASSLGTGVEGELFF	TGTGCCAGCAGTTTGGGGACAGGGGTGGAAGGGGAGCTGTTTTTT
-	TRBD1	TRBV7-6	TRBJ2-6	CASSLLLRGQRGANVLTF	TGTGCCAGCAGCTTATTACTTAGGGGGCAACGAGGGGCCAACGTCCTGACTTTC
medium-sized	-	TRBV6-5	TRBJ1-1	CASSYSRNTEAFF	TGTGCCAGCAGTTACTCTAGAAACACTGAAGCTTTCTTT
once	TRBD2	TRBV6-6	TRBJ2-7	CASSRPSGRGAYEQYF	TGTGCCAGCAGTCGACCGAGCGGGAGGGGAGCCTACGAGCAGTACTTC
-	-	TRBV29-1	TRBJ2-7	CSVLVGSGITSEQYF	TGCAGCGTTCTAGTCGGATCGGGGATTACGTCCGAGCAGTACTTC
-	-	TRBV29-1	TRBJ2-5	CSVEWRELYETQYF	TGCAGCGTTGAATGGAGGGAGCTCTATGAGACCCAGTACTTC
-	-	TRBV2	TRBJ2-3	CASKVAPNVDTQYF	TGTGCCAGCAAGGTAGCGCCTAACGTAGATACGCAGTATTTT
-	-	TRBV10-3	TRBJ2-7	CAISEVREQYF	TGTGCCATCAGTGAGGTCCGCGAGCAGTACTTC
-	TRBD2	TRBV2	TRBJ2-3	CAGRGAGWTDTQYF	TGTGCCGGGAGAGGAGCGGGATGGACAGATACGCAGTATTTT
once	TRBD2	TRBV5-4	TRBJ2-3	CASSFPGLAGEGTDTQYF	TGTGCCAGCAGCTTTCCGGGACTAGCGGGAGAGGGCACAGATACGCAGTATTTT
-	TRBD2	TRBV9	TRBJ2-5	CASSPLRGGGETQYF	TGTGCCAGCAGCCCCCTCCGGGGGGGTGGGGAGACCCAGTACTTC
-	-	TRBV7-8	TRBJ2-7	CASSLTSEQYF	TGTGCCAGCAGCCTAACTAGCGAGCAGTACTTC
few	-	TRBV9	TRBJ2-3	CASSVDGKGVDTQYF	TGTGCCAGCAGCGTAGACGGCAAGGGGGTGGATACGCAGTATTTT
-	TRBD2	TRBV28	TRBJ2-1	CASKGSGSNNEQFF	TGTGCCAGCAAGGGTAGCGGGAGTAACAATGAGCAGTTCTTC